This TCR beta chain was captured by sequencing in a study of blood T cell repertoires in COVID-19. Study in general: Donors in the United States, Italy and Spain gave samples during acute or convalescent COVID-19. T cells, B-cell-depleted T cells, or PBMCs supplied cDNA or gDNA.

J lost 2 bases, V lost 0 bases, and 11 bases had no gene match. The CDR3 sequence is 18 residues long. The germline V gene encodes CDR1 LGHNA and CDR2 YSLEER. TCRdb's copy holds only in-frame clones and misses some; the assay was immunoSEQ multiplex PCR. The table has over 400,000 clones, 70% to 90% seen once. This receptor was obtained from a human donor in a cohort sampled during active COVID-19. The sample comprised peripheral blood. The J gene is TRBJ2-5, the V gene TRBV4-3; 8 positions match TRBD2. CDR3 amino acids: CASSQDPYPGTSQETQYF. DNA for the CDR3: TGCGCCAGCAGCCAAGATCCCTACCCCGGGACTAGTCAAGAGACCCAGTACTTC.